Described below is a single TCR beta chain sequence and its context. Its antigen is undetermined. The PCR was carried out with 60 Vbeta primers and 13 Jbeta primers. Profiling relied on immunoSEQ multiplex PCR, and the TCRdb table lists in-frame clones only, not all of them. The table lists some 120,000 clones, with under 3.5% in the top ten. The sample comes from a study of cytomegalovirus exposure and HLA in healthy donors. Study results and limitations: 87-base-pair reads could not separate some V segments, including TRBV6-2 and TRBV6-3. Researchers catalogued some 160 TCR beta chains as cytomegalovirus-associated. In a later analysis, common viral pathogens appeared linked to several of the most significant clusters.

At the time of sampling, donors were nominally healthy, though unrecorded immune exposures were likely. The germline gives CDR1 PRHDT, CDR2 FYEKMQ (reference sequence). Unmatched junction bases numbered 29, after V lost 6 bases and J lost 7 bases. The CDR3 consists of 20 residues. The receptor was derived from a man younger than 45 in good health and CMV-seronegative. Source material: PBMCs. The gene calls are TRBV13 and TRBJ2-7; 8 nucleotides match TRBD2. The CDR3 loop is CASSHRLRPSLAGTLGEQYF. As DNA, the CDR3 is TGTGCCAGCAGTCACCGGTTGCGCCCCTCCCTAGCGGGCACGCTCGGGGAGCAGTACTTC.